These 27 T cell receptor beta chains came from one sample sequenced in a study of T-cell memory formation after mild COVID-19. TCRdb analysed the 5' RACE reads with MiXCR anew, one entry per CDR3 protein. The sample carries fewer than 60,000 distinct CDR3 sequences, 25% to 35% recorded once. The material sequenced was PBMCs or a T cell subset sorted from them (not recorded which). The receptors were gathered from a man younger than 30 who had mild COVID-19 (a few samples of this study predate the infection). Cell type and time point are not known.

This clonotype was seen only a few times. The V gene is TRBV6-1, the J gene TRBJ2-3, with TRBD1 matching over 9 bases. CDR3 length: 18 amino acids. Germline values: CDR1 MNHNS, CDR2 SASEGT. Trimming at V came to 6 bases and at J to 2 bases, leaving 15 bases not matched to a gene. CDR3 nucleotide sequence: TGTGCCAGCAGGGTCGATGTCAACGGGACAGGGATCACAGATACGCAGTATTTT. This codes for CASRVDVNGTGITDTQYF.

The table lists this clonotype with a few counts. V is TRBV7-2 and J is TRBJ1-2; D remains unclear. The length of the CDR3 is 13 residues. CDR1 is SGHTA and CDR2 is FQGNSA in the germline V gene. Trimming cost V 5 bases and J 7 bases, with 14 bases left between them. CDR3 in amino acids: CASSPTIFGGYTF. DNA of the CDR3: TGTGCCAGCAGCCCGACGATATTTGGTGGCTACACCTTC.

This clonotype was seen a few times. The genes are TRBV19 and TRBJ1-1; D call uncertain. Germline values: CDR1 LNHDA, CDR2 SQIVND (reference sequence). This CDR3 has 14 amino acids. V was shortened by 5 bases and J by 4 bases, with 14 bases between the two germline ends. The CDR3 loop reads CASSHTIHRTEAFF. The DNA of the CDR3 is TGTGCCAGTAGTCACACAATACACCGCACTGAAGCTTTCTTT.

This clonotype was observed a single time. The rearrangement joins TRBV5-1 to TRBJ2-7; 12 bases match TRBD1. Germline V CDR1 and CDR2: SGHRS, YFSETQ. The CDR3 covers 14 residues. The J segment lost 4 bases and the V segment lost 7 bases, leaving 6 bases of the junction unmatched. The CDR3 region is CASRAGQGAYEQYF. CDR3 in DNA: TGCGCCAGCCGCGCGGGACAGGGGGCGTACGAGCAGTACTTC.

This clonotype has more than one count but fewer than ten. The chain is built from TRBV12-3 or TRBV12-4 and TRBJ2-1; 13 nucleotides match TRBD2. The CDR3 covers 15 residues. Unmatched junction bases numbered 7, after V lost 6 bases and J lost 8 bases. The CDR3 nucleotides are TGTGCCAGCAGACAAGGACTAGCGGGGGTGCATGAGCAGTTCTTC. Translating it yields CASRQGLAGVHEQFF.

The V and J genes are TRBV20-1 and TRBJ1-1; D remains ambiguous. V was pared by 6 bases and J by 2 bases, with 13 bases between. The CDR3 has 13 amino acids. The germline V gene encodes CDR1 DFQATT and CDR2 SNEGSKA (reference sequence). The CDR3 reads CSAKWVFNTEAFF. The CDR3 nucleotides read TGCAGTGCCAAGTGGGTTTTCAACACTGAAGCTTTCTTT.

In this sample, this clonotype turned up a few times. V is TRBV6-5 and J is TRBJ1-1; perhaps TRBD1 as D (6 bases). V lost 5 bases to trimming and J lost 3 bases, with 10 bases between them. CDR3 length: 13 amino acids. Germline CDR1 and CDR2: MNHEY and SVGAGI. CDR3 nucleotide sequence: TGTGCCAGCAGTAACAGGGTGTACACTGAAGCTTTCTTT. Encoded protein: CASSNRVYTEAFF.

This sequence joins TRBV5-6 and TRBJ1-1; D not certain. This CDR3 has 12 amino acids. Germline V gene sequence: CDR1 SGHDT, CDR2 YYEEEE. Trimming stripped 5 bases from V and 4 bases from J, with 9 bases between. For the CDR3, the DNA is TGTGCCAGCAGTCTCAAATCCACTGAAGCTTTCTTT. Residues: CASSLKSTEAFF.

The rearrangement links TRBV5-1 to TRBJ2-7, with 7 bases that match TRBD1. The J segment lost 3 bases and the V segment lost 4 bases, leaving 7 bases of the junction unmatched. This CDR3 is 14 amino acids long. Germline V lookup: CDR1 SGHRS, CDR2 YFSETQ. The CDR3 sequence: CASSHRQGHYEQYF. CDR3 in DNA: TGCGCCAGCAGCCACCGACAGGGCCACTACGAGCAGTACTTC. Full variable domain (remainder filled in from reference TRBV5-1 and TRBJ2-7): KAGVTQTPRYLIKTRGQQVTLSCSPISGHRSVSWYQQTPGQGLQFLFEYFSETQRNKGNFPGRFSGRQFSNSRSEMNVSTLELGDSALYLCASSHRQGHYEQYFGPGTRLTVT.

The chain couples TRBV20-1 to TRBJ2-7, with TRBD1 matching 7 bases. J gave up 5 bases and V 0 bases, and 7 bases lay outside the gene matches. The CDR3 is 14 residues long. Germline assignment: CDR1 DFQATT and CDR2 SNEGSKA (reference sequence). The CDR3 loop reads CSARDPGQLHEQYF. Here the CDR3 DNA reads TGCAGTGCTAGAGATCCGGGACAGCTCCACGAGCAGTACTTC.

This clonotype was picked up a small number of times. This chain uses TRBV12-3 or TRBV12-4 with TRBJ1-2; possible D gene TRBD1, 5 bases. The length of the CDR3 is 14 residues. Trimming removed 6 bases at V and 9 bases at J, with 20 bases between. The CDR3 sequence is CASSPGDLGLRYTF. The CDR3 DNA reads TGTGCCAGCAGCCCCGGGGACCTGGGGTTACGCTACACCTTC.

This clonotype was recorded once. The genes are TRBV6-2 or TRBV6-3 and TRBJ2-4; D unresolved. Germline CDR1 MNHEY, CDR2 SVGEGT. This CDR3 is 13 amino acids long. With 5 bases removed from V and 6 bases from J, the gap between germline ends came to 11 bases. This CDR3 is CASSPGLLNIQYF. In DNA, the CDR3 is TGTGCCAGCAGTCCCGGATTGTTAAACATTCAGTACTTC.

CDR3 sequence (DNA): TGTGCCAGCAGTTTTCAGGGGCGCCGCGGAGGAAATGGTGGCTACACCTTC. Its protein is CASSFQGRRGGNGGYTF. The chain uses TRBV12-3 or TRBV12-4 and TRBJ1-2; D perhaps matches TRBD1 (6 bases). This CDR3 spans 17 amino acids. Trimming removed 3 bases at V and 7 bases at J, with 24 bases between.

The chain joins TRBV5-1 to TRBJ1-1; 9 bases map to TRBD1. Trimming removed 4 bases from V and 4 bases from J; junction bases left unmatched: 8. The CDR3 totals 15 residues. Germline assignment: CDR1 SGHRS and CDR2 YFSETQ. The chain's CDR3 is CASSPGQGGGTEAFF. The CDR3 bases are TGCGCCAGCAGCCCGGGACAGGGAGGAGGCACTGAAGCTTTCTTT.

This clonotype was seen a handful of times. This chain links TRBV6-5 with TRBJ2-5, with no clear D. The CDR3 extends over 13 amino acids. The V gene lost 5 bases and the J gene lost 4 bases, with 11 bases spanning the gap. Per the germline V gene, CDR1 is MNHEY and CDR2 is SVGAGI. Written as DNA, the CDR3 is TGTGCCAGCAGTATGGGGAAGAGAGAGACCCAGTACTTC. Translation gives CASSMGKRETQYF.

This clonotype was counted between two and nine times. The CDR3 region has the DNA TGTGCCAGCAGCCCAAGGCCGGGACAGGGAGAAGGTGACTATGGCTACACCTTC. Translated: CASSPRPGQGEGDYGYTF. This chain connects TRBV11-2 to TRBJ1-2; 9 nucleotides align to TRBD1. CDR1 and CDR2 from the germline V gene are SGHAT and FQNNGV. The CDR3 spans 18 residues. Trimming removed 5 bases from V and 3 bases from J; junction bases left unmatched: 16.

The V call is TRBV4-2, the J call TRBJ2-7; 8 nucleotides match TRBD1. There are 16 residues in the CDR3. The germline gives CDR1 LGHNA, CDR2 YNFKEQ. With V trimmed by 0 bases and J by 1 base, 5 bases remained unmatched. The DNA for the CDR3 is TGTGCCAGCAGCCAAGAGGCAGGGGGCGCGTCCTACGAGCAGTACTTC. As protein: CASSQEAGGASYEQYF.

The table lists this clonotype with many counts. V is TRBV5-1 and J is TRBJ2-1, with 10 bases identical to TRBD2. The V gene end was trimmed by 2 bases and the J gene end by 8 bases; junction bases not matched to a gene: 7. This CDR3 region has 15 residues. Germline CDR1 reads SGHRS; CDR2 reads YFSETQ. The chain's CDR3 is CASSFTSGGADEQFF. Here the CDR3 DNA reads TGCGCCAGCAGCTTCACGAGCGGGGGGGCCGATGAGCAGTTCTTC.

This rearrangement joins TRBV6-1 to TRBJ2-7; D assignment may be TRBD1 or TRBD2 (5 bases each). This CDR3 has 15 amino acids. Germline lookup yields CDR1 MNHNS and CDR2 SASEGT. Trimming stripped 5 bases from V and 5 bases from J, with 19 bases between. The CDR3 loop is CASSKGRRAVDEQYV. Here the CDR3 DNA reads TGTGCCAGCAGTAAGGGACGCCGGGCAGTAGACGAGCAGTACGTC.

The chain uses TRBV6-4 and TRBJ2-7; D is uncertain. In germline, CDR1 is MRHNA, CDR2 SNTAGT. Trimming took 2 bases from V and 2 from J, leaving 4 bases between them. This CDR3 spans 12 amino acids. The CDR3: CASSDGTYEQYV. The CDR3 DNA reads as TGTGCCAGCAGTGACGGGACCTACGAGCAGTACGTC.

The chain couples TRBV12-3 or TRBV12-4 to TRBJ2-6; tentative D call: TRBD1 (6 bases). V lost 7 bases, J lost 1 base, and 8 bases lay in between. The CDR3 sequence is 14 residues long. The CDR3 DNA follows: TGTGCCAGCACTCAGGGGTCTGGGGCCAACGTCCTGACTTTC. Encoded protein: CASTQGSGANVLTF.

This rearrangement joins TRBV28 to TRBJ2-7; tentative D call: TRBD1 (5 bases). The germline CDR1 and CDR2 sequences are MDHEN and SYDVKM. CDR3 length: 15 residues. Trimming pared 6 bases from V and 3 bases from J, leaving 18 bases between. In DNA, the CDR3 is TGTGCCAGCAGACCCACCTTATCAGGGATCTACGAGCAGTACGTC. Encoded protein: CASRPTLSGIYEQYV.

This clonotype turned up a few times. The chain is built from TRBV7-3 and TRBJ2-2, with TRBD1 identical over 9 bases. The V gene's germline CDR1 is SGHTA and CDR2 FQGTGA. The CDR3 runs to 16 residues. V trimming: 0 bases; J trimming: 4 bases; junction bases outside the gene matches: 3. Here the CDR3 reads CASSLTGQGSTGELFF. The CDR3 DNA follows: TGTGCCAGCAGCTTAACGGGACAGGGTAGCACCGGGGAGCTGTTTTTT. Drawing the rest from reference TRBV7-3 and TRBJ2-2, the complete variable domain is GAGVSQTPSNKVTEKGKYVELRCDPISGHTALYWYRQSLGQGPEFLIYFQGTGAADDSGLPNDRFFAVRPEGSVSTLKIQRTERGDSAVYLCASSLTGQGSTGELFFGEGSRLTVL.

This clonotype was detected only a few times. This chain links TRBV6-5 with TRBJ2-7, with 7 bases that match TRBD1. CDR1 is MNHEY, CDR2 SVGAGI, per germline. After removal of 2 bases from V and 0 bases from J, the junction contained 4 bases not matched to a gene. There are 15 residues in the CDR3. CDR3: CASSYRAGGSYEQYF. The CDR3 nucleotides read TGTGCCAGCAGTTACAGGGCAGGGGGCTCCTACGAGCAGTACTTC.

The chain combines TRBV21-1 with TRBJ2-3; the D call in the table, TRBD1, was not verified against the DNA. TRBV21-1 is reported as a pseudogene. The CDR3 covers 15 residues. CDR3: CASSKDRGRTDTQYF. Here the CDR3 DNA reads TGTGCCAGCAGCAAAGACAGGGGGCGCACAGATACGCAGTATTTT.

The V gene is TRBV7-9, the J gene TRBJ2-1; 15 positions agree with TRBD2. V lost 10 bases to trimming and J lost 9 bases; unmatched junction nucleotides: 7. Germline V gives CDR1 SEHNR, CDR2 FQNEAQ (reference sequence). CDR3 length: 14 residues. In nucleotides, the CDR3 is TGTGCCACCACGGGACTAGCGGGGGGCGGTGAGCAGTTCTTC. This encodes CATTGLAGGGEQFF.

The rearrangement links TRBV4-3 to TRBJ1-5; the D gene is possibly TRBD1 (5 bases). Germline CDR1 reads LGHNA; CDR2 reads YSLEER. The V gene lost 2 bases and the J gene lost 7 bases, with 12 bases spanning the gap. The CDR3 consists of 14 residues. This CDR3 reads CASSQTSGMQPQHF. The CDR3 region has the DNA TGCGCCAGCAGCCAAACCTCAGGGATGCAGCCCCAGCATTTT.